These T cell receptor beta chains were read from a single sample in a study of CD8+ T cells in alopecia areata. The table came from immunoSEQ multiplex PCR; TCRdb's copy has only in-frame clones and leaves some out. The profile shows 150,000 or so clones, around 49% of them singletons. The source was CD8+ T cells sorted from blood, collected at week 0. The origin of the receptors is a human donor with alopecia areata. Both conserved end residues are part of each CDR3. A D gene is named only where the DNA matches it firmly. Clone size is given for some rows only: seen once, a few or many times, or a class if the clone is expanded.

TRBV7-9	TRBJ1-1	TRBD1	few	TGTGCCAGCACCGGGGACAGGGTGTATACTGAAGCTTTCTTT	CASTGDRVYTEAFF
TRBV7-9	TRBJ1-1	-	-	TGTGCCAGCCAGGGTGACACTGAAGCTTTCTTT	CASQGDTEAFF
TRBV5-6	TRBJ2-5	-	-	TGTGCCAGCAAGGTGGGAACAGAAGAGACCCAGTACTTC	CASKVGTEETQYF
TRBV27	TRBJ2-1	TRBD1	few	TGTGCCAGCAGTTTAGGACAGGGGCGCAATGAGCAGTTCTTC	CASSLGQGRNEQFF
TRBV10-3	TRBJ1-5	-	few	TGTGCCATCAGTGAAAACCGGGACTTGGGCAATCAGCCCCAGCATTTT	CAISENRDLGNQPQHF
TRBV25-1	TRBJ2-7	TRBD1	-	TGTGCCAGCAGTGATCCGGGACAGCCTGACTACGAGCAGTACTTC	CASSDPGQPDYEQYF
TRBV15	TRBJ2-4	-	once	TGTGCCACCAGCGAGGGCAGCCCAAACATTCAGTACTTC	CATSEGSPNIQYF
TRBV11-2	TRBJ2-5	-	-	TGTGCCAGCAGCTTAGCGGCAGGGCTGGAGACCCAGTACTTC	CASSLAAGLETQYF
TRBV10-3	TRBJ2-7	-	-	TGTGCCATCAGGAATCCGGGACGGACCTACGAGCAGTACTTC	CAIRNPGRTYEQYF
TRBV9	TRBJ2-2	-	-	TGTGCCAGCAGCGTAGCCGGCGGTTCTGGCGGGGAGCTGTTTTTT	CASSVAGGSGGELFF
TRBV19	TRBJ1-5	-	-	TGTGCCAGTAGTATCCGGTCGCGGTATAGCAATCAGCCCCAGCATTTT	CASSIRSRYSNQPQHF
TRBV7-8	TRBJ2-5	TRBD1	-	TGTGCCAGCAGCTCGACAGGGGGCCAGGAGACCCAGTACTTC	CASSSTGGQETQYF
TRBV27	TRBJ1-5	-	-	TGTGCCAGCAGTTTACGGCAGGGGAATCAGCCCCAGCATTTT	CASSLRQGNQPQHF
TRBV29-1	TRBJ1-4	-	few	TGCAGCGTTTATCGGGAAAAACTGTTTTTT	CSVYREKLFF
TRBV7-3	TRBJ2-3	TRBD2	-	TGTGCCAGCAGCACAGGGACTAGCGGGGGGACAGATACGCAGTATTTT	CASSTGTSGGTDTQYF
TRBV10-3	TRBJ2-5	TRBD1	-	TGTGCCATCAGGAATCCCGGGACAGGGGCCGAGACCCAGTACTTC	CAIRNPGTGAETQYF
TRBV7-8	TRBJ2-3	-	few	TGTGCCAGCAGCCCGAGCCTCCGGGTTAGCACAGATACGCAGTATTTT	CASSPSLRVSTDTQYF
TRBV6-1	TRBJ2-1	TRBD2	many	TGTGCCAGCAGTGAAACCGCGGGGGGGCACAGTAATGAGCAGTTCTTC	CASSETAGGHSNEQFF
TRBV30	TRBJ1-6	TRBD1	few	TGTGCCTGGAGTGTACCCGGAGGGGGCCTATCACCCCTCCACTTT	CAWSVPGGGLSPLHF
TRBV2	TRBJ2-5	-	-	TGTGCCAGGGGGACTGGGAAAGAGACCCAGTACTTC	CARGTGKETQYF
TRBV30	TRBJ2-5	TRBD2	-	TGTGCCTGGAACTTAGCGGGGCTCCAAGAGACCCAGTACTTC	CAWNLAGLQETQYF
TRBV18	TRBJ1-2	-	-	TGTGCCAGCTCACCTCGACAGACCTATGGCTACACCTTC	CASSPRQTYGYTF
TRBV30	TRBJ1-2	-	once	TGTGCCTGGAGCGTCCAGGGATCCTACTATGGCTACACCTTC	CAWSVQGSYYGYTF
TRBV18	TRBJ2-3	TRBD2	hyperexpanded	TGTGCCAGCTCACGCCCTTGGGGGGGACCTAAAACCACAGATACGCAGTATTTT	CASSRPWGGPKTTDTQYF
TRBV27	TRBJ2-4	TRBD1	-	TGTGCCAGCAGGAAGTTTATCCAGGGGGAAAACATTCAGTACTTC	CASRKFIQGENIQYF
TRBV27	TRBJ2-1	-	medium-sized	TGTGCCAGCAGTTTAGGGGGCTTACAGCAGTTCTTC	CASSLGGLQQFF
TRBV27	TRBJ2-2	-	-	TGTGCCAGCAGTCCTCAGGGGCCCGGGGAGCTGTTTTTT	CASSPQGPGELFF
TRBV5-6	TRBJ1-5	TRBD1	-	TGTGCCAGCAGCTCCGGGACAGGGAATCAGCCCCAGCATTTT	CASSSGTGNQPQHF
TRBV27	TRBJ2-6	-	-	TGTGCCAGCAGTTATGGCTTTCGGGGCCCTGGGGCCAACGTCCTGACTTTC	CASSYGFRGPGANVLTF
TRBV5-6	TRBJ2-6	TRBD1	-	TGTGCCAGCAGCTTCCCCACCGGGACAGGGGGTGGTGAGGCCAACGTCCTGACTTTC	CASSFPTGTGGGEANVLTF
TRBV7-9	TRBJ1-2	-	-	TGTGCCAGCAAGGGGGAATTTAACTATGGCTACACCTTC	CASKGEFNYGYTF
TRBV9	TRBJ2-7	-	once	TGTGCCAGCAGCGGAGGGGGGACAGAGAACTACGAGCAGTACTTC	CASSGGGTENYEQYF
TRBV4-3	TRBJ1-1	-	few	TGCGCCAGCAGCGAGCTTAGTGGGGGGCCGGGGAACACTGAAGCTTTCTTT	CASSELSGGPGNTEAFF
TRBV29-1	TRBJ2-7	TRBD1	-	TGCAGCGTTGATCCGGGACAGGGCTCCTACGAGCAGTACTTC	CSVDPGQGSYEQYF
TRBV15	TRBJ2-5	TRBD2	-	TGTGCCACCAGCAGGCGACTAGCGGTGGGGGAGGAGACCCAGTACTTC	CATSRRLAVGEETQYF
TRBV19	TRBJ2-1	TRBD2	few	TGTGCCAGTAGCAGAGATAGCTCAACTAGCGTCGTTTACAATGAGCAGTTCTTC	CASSRDSSTSVVYNEQFF
TRBV9	TRBJ2-3	-	-	TGTGCCGGACCGGAGGGAGCCCCGAGGGAGACAGATACGCAGTATTTT	CAGPEGAPRETDTQYF
TRBV18	TRBJ1-1	-	few	TGTGCCAGCTCACCGGGTGCATTTGTGAATGAAGCTTTCTTT	CASSPGAFVNEAFF
TRBV29-1	TRBJ2-1	TRBD2	-	TGCAGCGTTGAAGACTGGGGGGGGATCAATGAGCAGTTCTTC	CSVEDWGGINEQFF
TRBV30	TRBJ1-2	TRBD1	-	TGTGCCTGGACAGGGGGCTATGGCTACACCTTC	CAWTGGYGYTF
TRBV29-1	TRBJ1-1	-	-	TGCAGCACCAATAGGGCCACTGAAGCTTTCTTT	CSTNRATEAFF
TRBV4-1	TRBJ1-3	-	few	TGCGCCAGCAGCCTCGTCGCGGGGGCACAGGGAAACACCATATATTTT	CASSLVAGAQGNTIYF
TRBV30	TRBJ1-1	-	-	TGTGCCTGGAGTCCAGGTTCCACTGAAGCTTTCTTT	CAWSPGSTEAFF